The sequence of this T cell receptor beta chain was determined in a study of blood T cells in healthy people across ages. As to this clonotype: Antigen unknown. One end of the junction does not line up with germline, which may come from a read error.

Findings of the study overall: Age brought a roughly linear fall in TCR beta diversity measured per million T cells.

The second PCR ran roughly 6 to 12 cycles with a sample-barcoded 5' primer and J-beta primers. TCRdb recomputed calls from the 5' RACE reads with MiXCR, one row per CDR3 protein. Of some 900,000 distinct CDR3 sequences in the sample, 25% to 30% are singletons; the top ten hold roughly 17%. CDR1 is SGHRS, CDR2 YFSETQ, per germline. The length of the CDR3 is 14 residues. The sequence was obtained from a woman older than 75 in good health. The V call is TRBV5-1, the J call TRBJ2-7; tentative D call: TRBD1 (5 bases). The sample taken for sequencing was blood. The CDR3 loop is CACSLSGISYEQYF. The CDR3 coding sequence is TGCGCCTGCAGCTTATCAGGGATTTCCTACGAGCAGTACTTC. Full variable domain (missing parts from reference TRBV5-1 and TRBJ2-7): KAGVTQTPRYLIKTRGQQVTLSCSPISGHRSVSWYQQTPGQGLQFLFEYFSETQRNKGNFPGRFSGRQFSNSRSEMNVSTLELGDSALYLCACSLSGISYEQYFGPGTRLTVT.